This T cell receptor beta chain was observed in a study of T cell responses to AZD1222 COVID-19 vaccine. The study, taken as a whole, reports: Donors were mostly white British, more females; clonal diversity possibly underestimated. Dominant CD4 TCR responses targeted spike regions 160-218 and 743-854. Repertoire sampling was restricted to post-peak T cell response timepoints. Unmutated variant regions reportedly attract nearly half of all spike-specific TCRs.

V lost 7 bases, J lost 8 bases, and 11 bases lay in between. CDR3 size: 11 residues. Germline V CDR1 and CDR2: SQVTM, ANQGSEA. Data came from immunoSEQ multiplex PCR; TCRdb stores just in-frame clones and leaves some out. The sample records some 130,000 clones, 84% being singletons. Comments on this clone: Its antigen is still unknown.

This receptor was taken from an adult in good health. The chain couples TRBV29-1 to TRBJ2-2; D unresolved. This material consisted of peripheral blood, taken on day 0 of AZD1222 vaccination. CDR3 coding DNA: TGCAGCGCTACTCTCTTGGGGGAGCTGTTTTTT. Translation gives CSATLLGELFF.